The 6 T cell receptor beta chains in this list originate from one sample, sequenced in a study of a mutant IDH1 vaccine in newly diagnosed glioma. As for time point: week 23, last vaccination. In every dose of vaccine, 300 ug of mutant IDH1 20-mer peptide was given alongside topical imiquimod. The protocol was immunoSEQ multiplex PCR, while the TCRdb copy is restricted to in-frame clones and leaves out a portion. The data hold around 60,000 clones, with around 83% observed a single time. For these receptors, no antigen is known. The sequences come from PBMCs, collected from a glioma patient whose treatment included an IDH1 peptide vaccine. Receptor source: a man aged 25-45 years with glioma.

In nucleotides, the CDR3 is TGTGCCAGCAGCCCAGCGGGGGGCGACTCCTACAATGAGCAGTTCTTC. This encodes CASSPAGGDSYNEQFF. J is TRBJ2-1 and V is TRBV7-9; 9 bases map to TRBD2. Germline trimming cut 5 bases from V and 0 bases from J; bases unmatched to any gene: 5. The CDR3 has 16 amino acids. CDR1 is SEHNR and CDR2 is FQNEAQ in the germline V gene (reference sequence).

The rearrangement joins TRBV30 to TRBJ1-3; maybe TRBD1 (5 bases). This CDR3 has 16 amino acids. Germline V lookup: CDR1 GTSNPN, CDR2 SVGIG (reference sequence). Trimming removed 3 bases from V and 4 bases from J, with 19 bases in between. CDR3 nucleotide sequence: TGTGCCTGGAGATTACCTGGAGGGGACCCCGGAAACACCATATATTTT. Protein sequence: CAWRLPGGDPGNTIYF.

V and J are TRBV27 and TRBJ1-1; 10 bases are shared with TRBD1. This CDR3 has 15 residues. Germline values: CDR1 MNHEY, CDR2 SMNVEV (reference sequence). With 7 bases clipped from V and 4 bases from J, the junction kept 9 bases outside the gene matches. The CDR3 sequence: CASTGQGGSGTEAFF. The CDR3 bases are TGTGCCAGCACCGGACAGGGGGGTTCAGGCACTGAAGCTTTCTTT.

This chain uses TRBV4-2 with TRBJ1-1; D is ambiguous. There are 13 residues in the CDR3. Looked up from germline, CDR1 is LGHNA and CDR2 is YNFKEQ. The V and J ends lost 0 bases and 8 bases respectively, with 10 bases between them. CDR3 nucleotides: TGTGCCAGCAGCCAAGATGTGGGCAGAGAAGCTTTCTTT. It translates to CASSQDVGREAFF.

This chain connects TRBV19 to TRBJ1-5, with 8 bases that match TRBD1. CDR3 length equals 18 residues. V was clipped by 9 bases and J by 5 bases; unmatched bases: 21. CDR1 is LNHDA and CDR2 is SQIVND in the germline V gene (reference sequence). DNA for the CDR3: TGTGCCAGAAGAAGAGCGAACAGGGGGACGGTTCTAGATCAGCCCCAGCATTTT. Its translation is CARRRANRGTVLDQPQHF. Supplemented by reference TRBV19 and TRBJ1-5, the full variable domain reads DGGITQSPKYLFRKEGQNVTLSCEQNLNHDAMYWYRQDPGQGLRLIYYSQIVNDFQKGDIAEGYSVSREKKESFPLTVTSAQKNPTAFYLCARRRANRGTVLDQPQHFGDGTRLSIL.

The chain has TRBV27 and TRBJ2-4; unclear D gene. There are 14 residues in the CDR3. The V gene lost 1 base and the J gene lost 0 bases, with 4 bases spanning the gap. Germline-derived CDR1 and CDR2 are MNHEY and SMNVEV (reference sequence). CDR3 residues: CASSLLGAKNIQYF. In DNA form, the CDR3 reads TGTGCCAGCAGTTTATTGGGAGCCAAAAACATTCAGTACTTC.